The clone carrying this T cell receptor beta chain has a handful of counts. The table came from immunoSEQ multiplex PCR; TCRdb's copy has only in-frame clones and leaves some out. The sample shows around 230,000 clones, 88% of them seen only once. The record originates from a study of blood T cell repertoires in COVID-19. Residents of about two dozen US areas, aged roughly 18 to 89 years, made up the participants. Germline values: CDR1 ENHRY, CDR2 SYGVKD. The CDR3 extends over 15 amino acids. Germline trimming cut 6 bases from V and 2 bases from J; bases unmatched to any gene: 3. Sequencing input: PBMCs or T cells enriched from blood (not recorded which). This sequence joins TRBV10-3 and TRBJ2-1, with 11 bases that match TRBD2. The receptor comes from a woman aged 25 to 39 who had recovered from COVID-19. The CDR3 nucleotides read TGTGCCATCAGAAATAGCGGGGGGGCCTACAATGAGCAGTTCTTC. Translation: CAIRNSGGAYNEQFF.